This TCR beta chain was sequenced for a study of Graves' ophthalmopathy and Graves' hyperthyroidism. For the study at large: No treatment had been given when peripheral blood was collected at initial diagnosis. Findings of the study overall: Among thyroid clonotypes expanded above 0.001 frequency, most also appeared in blood.

Germline trimming cut 7 bases from V and 4 bases from J; bases unmatched to any gene: 3. The CDR3 sequence is 13 residues long. Germline loops: CDR1 ENHRY, CDR2 SYGVKD. Regarding this clonotype: The antigen remains unidentified.

Clinical symptoms and serum thyroxine were used for diagnosis; TRAb, thyroid ultrasound and orbital computed tomography were also relied on. Amplified TCR beta CDR3 regions were obtained using RNA transcripts as template. HTBI-primed first-round RT-PCR preceded second-round multiplex PCR. TCRdb re-called the multiplex PCR reads through MiXCR, storing one row per CDR3 protein. The sample includes under 200,000 distinct CDR3 sequences, less than 45% of them seen just once. The chain joins TRBV10-3 to TRBJ1-2; 10 bases line up with TRBD1. The sample was peripheral blood. This clonotype originated in a woman aged 40 to 49 with Graves' ophthalmopathy. The CDR3, as DNA: TGTGCCATCAAGGACAGGGGGGCCTATGGCTACACCTTC. It encodes CAIKDRGAYGYTF.